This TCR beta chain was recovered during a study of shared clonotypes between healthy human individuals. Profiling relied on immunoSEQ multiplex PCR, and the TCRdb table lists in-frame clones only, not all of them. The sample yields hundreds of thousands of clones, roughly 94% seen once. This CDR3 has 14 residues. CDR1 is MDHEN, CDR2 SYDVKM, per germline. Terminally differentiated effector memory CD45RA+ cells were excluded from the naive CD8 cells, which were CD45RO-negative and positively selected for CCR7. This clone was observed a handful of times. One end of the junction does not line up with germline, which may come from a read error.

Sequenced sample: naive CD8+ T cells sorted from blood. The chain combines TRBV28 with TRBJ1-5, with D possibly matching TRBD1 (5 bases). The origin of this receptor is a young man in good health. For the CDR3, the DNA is TGTGCCAGCAGTTATGACAGAAGCAGTCAGCCCCAGCATTTT. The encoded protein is CASSYDRSSQPQHF.